This is a list of T cell receptor beta chains from one sample in a study of shared clonotypes between healthy human individuals. Sequencing used immunoSEQ multiplex PCR; TCRdb keeps in-frame clones, though not all of them. The table records over 2,000,000 clones, roughly 95% of them present only once. Source material: naive CD8+ T cells from PBMCs. All receptors derive from a man aged 18 to 29 in good health. Some clones in this sample may be carry-over from other donors' samples. Each CDR3 is given with its conserved first and last residue. The order of the fields is J gene, clone size, V gene, D gene, CDR3 protein, CDR3 DNA. The D gene is left open where the match is weak. Size is omitted from some rows. Given values are once, few, many or a class for expanded clones.

TRBJ2-1 | once | TRBV7-9 | TRBD2 | CASSSRLAGYNEQFF | TGTGCCAGCAGCTCAAGACTAGCGGGCTACAATGAGCAGTTCTTC
TRBJ2-1 | . | TRBV11-2 | . | CASSPRESSYNEQFF | TGTGCCAGCAGCCCCCGAGAGAGCTCCTACAATGAGCAGTTCTTC
TRBJ2-2 | . | TRBV28 | . | CASNTEGGELFF | TGTGCCAGCAATACAGAGGGGGGGGAGCTGTTTTTT
TRBJ2-1 | few | TRBV7-9 | TRBD2 | CASSSGTSGYNEQFF | TGTGCCAGCAGCTCCGGGACTAGCGGCTACAATGAGCAGTTCTTC
TRBJ2-7 | . | TRBV10-3 | TRBD2 | CAISLLGGREWYEQYF | TGTGCCATCTCCCTACTGGGAGGGCGGGAGTGGTACGAGCAGTACTTC
TRBJ2-7 | . | TRBV27 | . | CASSPLGQEHYEQYF | TGTGCCAGCAGCCCCCTGGGACAAGAACACTACGAGCAGTACTTC
TRBJ1-2 | . | TRBV4-2 | . | CASSQDQSLRSREGDAVGYTF | TGTGCCAGCAGCCAAGATCAGTCCCTCCGCTCCCGGGAGGGGGATGCGGTGGGCTACACCTTC
TRBJ2-7 | . | TRBV4-1 | TRBD1 | CASSPRDRDVYEQYF | TGCGCCAGCAGCCCTAGGGACAGGGATGTTTACGAGCAGTACTTC
TRBJ1-1 | . | TRBV27 | . | CASNPIGGNTEAFF | TGTGCCAGCAACCCCATAGGGGGGAACACTGAAGCTTTCTTT
TRBJ2-1 | . | TRBV9 | TRBD2 | CASSSSGGSSYNEQFF | TGTGCCAGCAGTTCTAGCGGGGGAAGCTCCTACAATGAGCAGTTCTTC
TRBJ1-1 | . | TRBV16 | . | CASSPGAVEAFF | TGTGCCAGCAGCCCGGGGGCAGTTGAAGCTTTCTTT
TRBJ1-4 | . | TRBV15 | . | CATSKQGPEKLFF | TGTGCCACCAGCAAGCAGGGGCCTGAAAAACTGTTTTTT
TRBJ2-1 | . | TRBV7-6 | TRBD1 | CASSLRGQGNYNEQFF | TGTGCCAGCAGCTTAAGGGGACAGGGCAATTACAATGAGCAGTTCTTC
TRBJ2-7 | . | TRBV7-3 | . | CASSLRGPTDEQYF | TGTGCCAGCAGCCTGCGGGGTCCTACCGACGAGCAGTACTTC
TRBJ2-3 | . | TRBV28 | . | CASSSTFAGPFEDTQYF | TGTGCCAGCAGTTCAACCTTCGCGGGCCCCTTCGAAGATACGCAGTATTTT
TRBJ1-2 | . | TRBV7-8 | TRBD1 | CASSVMSGGYGYTF | TGTGCCAGCAGCGTGATGTCAGGGGGCTATGGCTACACCTTC
TRBJ2-1 | . | TRBV28 | TRBD2 | CASTEVGGSSYNEQFF | TGTGCCAGCACCGAAGTGGGCGGGAGCTCCTACAATGAGCAGTTCTTC